The 27 T cell receptor beta chains reported below all come from one sample, sequenced in a study of metastatic and nonmetastatic thyroid tumors (dated by TCRdb to 2020 to 2022). None of the patients had been given any treatment before thyroid surgery. Library preparation employed PCR. For sequencing, an Illumina HiSeq 4000 was employed. Starting from the raw public reads, TCRdb applied fastp trimming at Q25, assembled clones with MiXCR and retained in-frame beta chains. In all, the sample holds about 25,000 clones, and 20% to 25% of those were seen once. Roughly 4.4% of the sample belongs to the ten largest clones. The sample was adjacent normal tissue. These receptors were collected from a female donor with papillary thyroid cancer or a benign thyroid nodule (not recorded which). Some clones in this sample may be carry-over from other donors' samples.

This clone counts as medium-sized (0.01 to 0.1%). The gene calls are TRBV6-2 or TRBV6-3 and TRBJ1-2, with 7 bases identical to TRBD1. The CDR3 runs to 15 residues. In germline, CDR1 is MNHEY, CDR2 SVGEGT. J was trimmed by 4 bases and V by 6 bases; bases with no gene match: 11. In DNA, the CDR3 is TGTGCCAGCAGCCCTAGGGACAGACACCTCTATGGCTACACCTTC. Translated: CASSPRDRHLYGYTF.

By share, this clone counts as medium-sized. J is TRBJ1-1 and V is TRBV19; D not resolved. Trimming removed 9 bases from V and 4 bases from J, with 12 bases in between. Per the germline V gene, CDR1 is LNHDA and CDR2 is SQIVND (reference sequence). The CDR3 totals 12 residues. The CDR3 DNA reads as TGTGCCAGCAATTCGATCGGCACTGAAGCTTTCTTT. Its protein product is CASNSIGTEAFF.

Sample share makes this clone medium-sized. V gene TRBV12-3 or TRBV12-4 combines with J gene TRBJ2-7; 10 nucleotides line up with TRBD1. V trimming: 5 bases; J trimming: 4 bases; junction bases outside the gene matches: 8. This CDR3 comprises 15 residues. CDR3: CASSLETGGGYEQYF. DNA of the CDR3: TGTGCCAGCAGTCTAGAGACAGGGGGCGGGTACGAGCAGTACTTC.

In its sample, this clone is medium-sized (0.01 to 0.1%). The V gene is TRBV28, the J gene TRBJ1-5; 9 nucleotides align to TRBD1. Germline lookup yields CDR1 MDHEN and CDR2 SYDVKM. The CDR3 totals 14 residues. V lost 6 bases to trimming and J lost 6 bases; unmatched junction nucleotides: 6. CDR3 residues: CASSNTGGGQPQHF. Written as DNA, the CDR3 is TGTGCCAGCAGCAATACAGGGGGCGGTCAGCCCCAGCATTTT.

This clone was picked up one time. Lacking the conserved final phenylalanine or tryptophan, this CDR3 likely reflects a read error. No DNA is shown, since the ends of the CDR3 on it are uncertain; the CDR3 is the one TCRdb lists. This chain connects TRBV18 to TRBJ2-2; TRBD2 was called by the table and not checked on the DNA. The CDR3 spans 16 amino acids, including both terminal residues. Germline lookup yields CDR1 KGHSH and CDR2 LQKENI. The CDR3 protein is CASSPGQLANTGELSV.

Concerning this clone: The junction differs from germline at one of its ends, possibly a read error. This rearrangement joins TRBV7-9 to TRBJ2-2, with D perhaps matching TRBD2 (5 bases). Germline V gives CDR1 SEHNR, CDR2 FQNEAQ (reference sequence). CDR3 length: 14 residues. The CDR3: CASSLATEIGELSF. The DNA of the CDR3 is TGTGCCAGCAGCTTAGCGACCGAGATCGGGGAGCTGTCTTTT.

The rearrangement joins TRBV7-9 to TRBJ1-4; D not certain. Trimming shortened V by 3 bases and J by 1 base, and 6 bases separated the two germline ends. Germline V gives CDR1 SEHNR, CDR2 FQNEAQ (reference sequence). CDR3 length: 14 amino acids. CDR3 bases: TGTGCCAGCAGCTTGGGTATAACTAATGAAAAACTGTTTTTT. This translates into CASSLGITNEKLFF.

This clone was seen only once. The genes are TRBV20-1 and TRBJ2-5, with D possibly TRBD1 on 6 matching bases. In germline, CDR1 is DFQATT, CDR2 SNEGSKA (reference sequence). The CDR3 runs 15 residues. The V end was cut by 0 bases, the J end by 1 base, with 12 bases between. CDR3 DNA sequence: TGCAGTGCTAGAGATTCCGGCAGGGGCCAAGAGACCCAGTACTTC. Translation gives CSARDSGRGQETQYF.

This clone has just a few counts. The rearrangement uses TRBV2 and TRBJ2-7; 7 positions agree with TRBD1. CDR3 length: 16 residues. The ends lost 4 bases at V and 0 bases at J; junction bases unmatched: 9. CDR1 and CDR2 (germline): SNHLY, FYNNEI. The CDR3 DNA sequence: TGTGCCAGCAGTGGAGCGGACAGGCTCGACTCCTACGAGCAGTACTTC. As protein: CASSGADRLDSYEQYF.

Comment on this clone: An end of the junction does not agree with germline; a read error may underlie this. This chain links TRBV19 with TRBJ2-6, with a tentative D call TRBD2 (5 bases). The CDR3 has 15 amino acids. The germline CDR1 and CDR2 sequences are LNHDA and SQIVND (reference sequence). CDR3 nucleotides: TGTGCCAGTATTCCCCTGGACTCTGGTGCCAACGTCCTGACTTTC. Its protein product is CASIPLDSGANVLTF.

About this clone itself: Here the CDR3 omits its conserved ending phenylalanine or tryptophan, so a read error is the likely source. The V and J genes are TRBV11-2 and TRBJ2-7, with TRBD2 matching 7 bases. The germline gives CDR1 SGHAT, CDR2 FQNNGV. The CDR3 loop spans 15 amino acids. J lost 2 bases, V lost 2 bases, and 6 bases had no gene match. CDR3 loop: CASSLSLAVAYEQYL. The CDR3 DNA reads TGTGCCAGCAGCTTATCCCTAGCGGTCGCCTACGAGCAGTACCTC.

This clone was seen more than once but under ten times. A much larger clonotype is one base distant, so this may be a read error. This sample includes further DNA sequences coding for the same CDR3. The chain has TRBV29-1 and TRBJ1-1, with TRBD1 identical over 8 bases. With V trimmed by 4 bases and J by 1 base, 5 bases remained unmatched. The CDR3 is made up of 14 amino acids. The germline gives CDR1 SQVTM, CDR2 ANQGSEA. The CDR3 reads CSVGTGGENTEAFF. The DNA of the CDR3 is TGCAGCGTTGGTACAGGGGGGGAGAACACTGAAGCTTTCTTT.

The CDR3 loop reads CAHAGDNTGELFF. The CDR3 DNA is TGTGCCCATGCCGGGGATAACACCGGGGAGCTGTTTTTT. This rearrangement joins TRBV30 to TRBJ2-2, with D perhaps TRBD2 (5 bases). Germline V CDR1 and CDR2: GTSNPN, SVGIG (reference sequence). V was shortened by 8 bases and J by 2 bases, with 12 bases between the two germline ends. This CDR3 is 13 amino acids long.

The sample holds many counts of this clone. This sequence joins TRBV9 and TRBJ1-6; D is unresolved. V lost 0 bases to trimming and J lost 9 bases, with 10 bases between them. Germline V gene lookup returns CDR1 SGDLS and CDR2 YYNGEE. The CDR3 contains 14 residues. This chain's CDR3 is CASSVEGVGSPLHF. CDR3 sequence (DNA): TGTGCCAGCAGCGTAGAGGGAGTCGGTTCACCCCTCCACTTT.

By share, this clone counts as medium-sized (0.01 to 0.1%). The chain uses TRBV11-1 and TRBJ2-1; D uncertain. Germline loops: CDR1 SGHAT, CDR2 FQDESV (reference sequence). The CDR3 spans 11 residues. V was cut by 6 bases and J by 8 bases, with 8 bases left in between. CDR3 sequence (DNA): TGTGCCAGCAGTTCCTCGGATGAGCAGTTCTTC. Translated, it gives CASSSSDEQFF. Complete variable domain (other parts from reference TRBV11-1 and TRBJ2-1): EAEVAQSPRYKITEKSQAVAFWCDPISGHATLYWYRQILGQGPELLVQFQDESVVDDSQLPKDRFSAERLKGVDSTLKIQPAELGDSAMYLCASSSSDEQFFGPGTRLTVL.

Note on this clone: The junction and the germline gene differ at one end; a read error may be behind it. The chain uses TRBV7-7 and TRBJ2-1; D perhaps matches TRBD2 (5 bases). CDR3 length: 13 amino acids. Germline CDR1 reads SSHAT; CDR2 reads FNYEAQ (reference sequence). In nucleotides, the CDR3 is TGTGCTAGCAGCCCAGAGCTAGCTCTTAAGCAGTTCTTC. Protein product: CASSPELALKQFF.

This clone has more than one count but fewer than ten. The junction departs from germline at one end; a sequencing error may be responsible. The V and J genes are TRBV6-5 and TRBJ2-7, with a weak D call TRBD2 (6 bases). Germline values: CDR1 MNHEY, CDR2 SVGAGI. This CDR3 contains 11 residues. The CDR3 reads CASSYPSEHCF. For the CDR3, the DNA is TGTGCCAGCAGTTATCCTAGCGAGCATTGCTTC.

J is TRBJ1-2 and V is TRBV2, with D perhaps TRBD1 (6 bases). In germline, CDR1 is SNHLY, CDR2 FYNNEI. CDR3 size: 15 residues. V was pared by 8 bases and J by 6 bases, with 22 bases between. CDR3 region: CASYRASILTNGYTF. As DNA, the CDR3 is TGTGCCAGCTACAGGGCTTCAATCCTTACGAATGGCTACACCTTC.

Comment on this clone: A read error may be the cause here, since a much bigger clone is one base away. The gene calls are TRBV29-1 and TRBJ2-5, with 8 positions matching TRBD1. The CDR3 spans 12 residues. Per germline, CDR1 SQVTM and CDR2 ANQGSEA. The CDR3 DNA sequence: TGCAGCTTTGACAGGGGCCAAGAGACCCAGTACTTC. Encoded protein: CSFDRGQETQYF.

This clone was counted at least ten times. The chain uses TRBV7-9 and TRBJ2-2; perhaps TRBD1 as D (6 bases). The CDR3 has 15 residues. Trimming took 5 bases from V and 3 from J, leaving 13 bases between them. Germline lookup yields CDR1 SEHNR and CDR2 FQNEAQ (reference sequence). CDR3: CASSQVDRHTGELFF. CDR3 nucleotides: TGTGCCAGCAGCCAGGTGGACAGACACACCGGGGAGCTGTTTTTT.

This clone was found many times. V usage is TRBV6-1 and J usage is TRBJ1-4; no definite D call. Germline CDR1 reads MNHNS; CDR2 reads SASEGT. The CDR3 contains 13 residues. V gave up 5 bases and J gave up 8 bases, with 12 bases separating them. CDR3 DNA sequence: TGTGCCAGCAGTAGACACCCAGGCGAAAAACTGTTTTTT. It is translated as CASSRHPGEKLFF.

This clone was observed a single time. The gene calls are TRBV20-1 and TRBJ2-1, with TRBD2 matching over 7 bases. This CDR3 is 12 amino acids long. V gave up 3 bases and J gave up 7 bases; unmatched junction bases: 3. Per the germline V gene, CDR1 is DFQATT and CDR2 is SNEGSKA (reference sequence). CDR3 protein: CSARWGGNEQFF. The CDR3 DNA reads TGCAGTGCTAGGTGGGGGGGGAATGAGCAGTTCTTC.

The rearrangement uses TRBV20-1 and TRBJ2-7, with 10 nucleotides matching TRBD1. This CDR3 comprises 14 residues. Per the germline V gene, CDR1 is DFQATT and CDR2 is SNEGSKA (reference sequence). The ends lost 2 bases at V and 2 bases at J; junction bases unmatched: 3. The CDR3 loop is CSARLGQGAYEQYF. For the CDR3, the DNA is TGCAGTGCTAGACTAGGACAGGGGGCCTACGAGCAGTACTTC.

The table lists this clone with many counts. The CDR3 sequence: CASSVSDTGELFF. The CDR3 coding sequence is TGTGCCAGCAGCGTTTCGGACACCGGGGAGCTGTTTTTT. This sequence joins TRBV9 and TRBJ2-2; D is undetermined. This CDR3 is built from 13 residues. Germline values: CDR1 SGDLS, CDR2 YYNGEE. V gave up 2 bases and J gave up 3 bases, with 5 bases separating them.

This clone was seen repeatedly, ten times or more. This sequence joins TRBV4-3 and TRBJ1-1; no reliable D call. Germline V gene sequence: CDR1 LGHNA, CDR2 YSLEER. The V end lost 1 base, the J end lost 2 bases, and 2 bases lay between the germline ends. The CDR3 covers 12 residues. The CDR3 DNA reads as TGCGCCAGCAGCCAAGGAAACACTGAAGCTTTCTTT. Protein: CASSQGNTEAFF.

This clone has at least ten counts. For the CDR3, the DNA is TGTGCCAGCAGCTCTGGACTAGCGCCCTCGACGGGGACCCAGTACTTC. This encodes CASSSGLAPSTGTQYF. V is TRBV5-4 and J is TRBJ2-5, with 9 bases lining up with TRBD2. This CDR3 is built from 16 residues. With V trimmed by 3 bases and J by 7 bases, 13 bases remained unmatched. CDR1 and CDR2 (germline): SGHNT, YYREEE (reference sequence).

Turning to this clone: A much larger clone lies a single base off, so this may be a read error. V is TRBV29-1 and J is TRBJ2-1; D unclear. Germline CDR1 reads SQVTM; CDR2 reads ANQGSEA. This CDR3 has 15 residues. The V end was cut by 3 bases, the J end by 1 base, with 13 bases between. The CDR3 coding sequence is TGCAGCGTTGATTTTCGACTCCCATCCTACAATGAGCAGTTCTTC. Residues: CSVDFRLPSYNEQFF.